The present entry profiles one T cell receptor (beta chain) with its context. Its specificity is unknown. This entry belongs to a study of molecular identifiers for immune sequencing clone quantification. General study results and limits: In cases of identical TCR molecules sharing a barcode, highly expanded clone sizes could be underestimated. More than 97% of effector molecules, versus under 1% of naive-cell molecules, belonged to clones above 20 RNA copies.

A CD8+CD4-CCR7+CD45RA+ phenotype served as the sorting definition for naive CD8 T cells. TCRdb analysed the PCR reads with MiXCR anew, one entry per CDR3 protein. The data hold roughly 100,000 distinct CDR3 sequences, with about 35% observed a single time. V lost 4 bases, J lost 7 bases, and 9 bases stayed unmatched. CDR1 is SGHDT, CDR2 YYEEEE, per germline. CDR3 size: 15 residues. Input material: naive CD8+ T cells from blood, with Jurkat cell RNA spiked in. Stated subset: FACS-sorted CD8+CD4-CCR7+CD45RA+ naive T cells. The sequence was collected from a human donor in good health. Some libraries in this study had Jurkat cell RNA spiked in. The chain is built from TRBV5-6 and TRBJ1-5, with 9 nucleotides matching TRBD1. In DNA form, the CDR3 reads TGTGCCAGCAGCAAAACCGGGACAGGGTTACAGCCCCAGCATTTT. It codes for CASSKTGTGLQPQHF.